This TCR beta chain stems from a study of blood T cell repertoires in COVID-19. Study as a whole: Acute and convalescent COVID-19 specimens originated in the United States, Italy and Spain. T cells, B-cell-depleted T cells, or PBMCs provided the cDNA or gDNA that served as material.

In the authors' methods: Quantification of nucleated cells was approximated via reference gene primer amplification. TCRdb's copy holds only in-frame clones and misses some; the assay was immunoSEQ multiplex PCR. The DNA was the basis for D and trimming; V, J and clone size are from that table. The repertoire holds roughly 500,000 clones, with roughly 89% as singletons. Trimming stripped 2 bases from V and 8 bases from J, with 13 bases between. The CDR3 contains 15 residues. CDR1 is MNHEY and CDR2 is SVGAGI in the germline V gene. The Seattle patients joined while their infection was active and were tracked longitudinally afterward.

This rearrangement joins TRBV6-5 to TRBJ1-6, with D maybe TRBD1 (5 bases). The source material was peripheral blood. This TCR came from a man aged 18 to 30 with COVID-19, enrolled during active disease. This CDR3 is CASSYDGAVDSPLHF. The CDR3 coding sequence is TGTGCCAGCAGTTACGATGGGGCAGTGGATTCACCCCTCCACTTT.